What follows are 25 T cell receptor beta chains derived from one specimen sequenced in a study of cytomegalovirus exposure and HLA in healthy donors. PCR amplification relied on 60 Vbeta primers (plus 13 Jbeta primers). Only in-frame clones appear in the TCRdb table, and some are missing; sequencing was by immunoSEQ multiplex PCR. The table includes about 78,000 clones, 80% detected once. Sequenced: PBMCs. Every receptor here comes from a male donor in good health and CMV-seronegative.

The chain couples TRBV15 to TRBJ2-5; 9 bases align to TRBD2. Germline V gene sequence: CDR1 LNHNV, CDR2 YYDKDF (reference sequence). V gave up 6 bases and J gave up 11 bases; unmatched junction bases: 13. CDR3 length: 14 residues. CDR3 amino acids: CATRGGGRAGEQYF. The CDR3, as DNA: TGTGCCACCAGGGGGGGCGGGAGGGCCGGTGAGCAGTACTTC.

V is TRBV7-2 and J is TRBJ2-1; 9 nucleotides agree with TRBD2. Per the germline V gene, CDR1 is SGHTA and CDR2 is FQGNSA. The CDR3 loop spans 15 amino acids. Trimming removed 5 bases from V and 6 bases from J; junction bases left unmatched: 8. In DNA, the CDR3 is TGTGCCAGCAGCCTGGGACTAGCCCTGTCCAATGAGCAGTTCTTC. Residues: CASSLGLALSNEQFF.

The V gene is TRBV6-1, the J gene TRBJ1-2, with TRBD1 matching 9 bases. The CDR3 is 14 residues long. Per germline, CDR1 MNHNS and CDR2 SASEGT. V gave up 7 bases and J gave up 4 bases; unmatched junction bases: 7. The CDR3 DNA follows: TGTGCCAGCACTAAAAACAGGGGGCTCTATGGCTACACCTTC. Translation gives CASTKNRGLYGYTF.

The chain uses TRBV11-2 and TRBJ2-2; 7 bases fit TRBD1. Germline values: CDR1 SGHAT, CDR2 FQNNGV. This CDR3 comprises 17 residues. V lost 4 bases and J lost 4; bases outside the gene matches: 12. CDR3 DNA: TGTGCCAGCAGCTCGCCCCTCCGGACAGGACCCACCGGGGAGCTGTTTTTT. Residues: CASSSPLRTGPTGELFF. Supplemented by reference TRBV11-2 and TRBJ2-2, the full variable domain reads EAGVAQSPRYKIIEKRQSVAFWCNPISGHATLYWYQQILGQGPKLLIQFQNNGVVDDSQLPKDRFSAERLKGVDSTLKIQPAKLEDSAVYLCASSSPLRTGPTGELFFGEGSRLTVL.

The chain couples TRBV28 to TRBJ2-5; 8 bases map to TRBD2. Germline CDR1 and CDR2: MDHEN and SYDVKM. V shed 6 bases and J 10 bases; nucleotides not matched to a gene: 7. This CDR3 contains 12 residues. The CDR3 loop is CASSFQREYQYF. The CDR3, as DNA: TGTGCCAGCAGCTTCCAGCGGGAGTACCAGTACTTC.

The chain carries TRBV29-1 and TRBJ2-1; D is unresolved. Germline CDR1 SQVTM, CDR2 ANQGSEA. Trimming took 3 bases from V and 4 from J, leaving 19 bases between them. The CDR3 covers 16 residues. The CDR3 protein is CSVDNRVPTNYNEQFF. CDR3 coding DNA: TGCAGCGTTGACAATCGGGTCCCCACCAATTACAATGAGCAGTTCTTC.

The chain's CDR3 is CASTGGEKLFF. The DNA of the CDR3 is TGTGCCAGCACCGGGGGGGAAAAACTGTTTTTT. This chain joins TRBV28 and TRBJ1-4; TRBD1 is a possible D gene (5 bases). The CDR3 is made up of 11 amino acids. Deletions cut 7 bases from V and 8 bases from J, with 8 bases between. The germline V gene has CDR1 MDHEN and CDR2 SYDVKM.

The rearrangement uses TRBV21-1 and TRBJ1-3; TRBD1 reflects the table's D call only, with no check against the DNA. TRBV21-1 is a pseudogene. This CDR3 has 16 residues. CDR3 residues: CASSKLTGGFGNTIYF. For the CDR3, the DNA is TGTGCCAGCAGCAAGCTGACAGGGGGCTTTGGAAACACCATATATTTT.

This chain uses TRBV5-1 with TRBJ2-1, with unresolved D. The CDR3 consists of 15 residues. Trimming cost V 0 bases and J 8 bases, with 15 bases left between them. Germline V gene sequence: CDR1 SGHRS, CDR2 YFSETQ. In nucleotides, the CDR3 is TGCGCCAGCAGCTTGGGGCTTCACAGTGCAGATGAGCAGTTCTTC. Translated: CASSLGLHSADEQFF.

This clone appeared a few times. J is TRBJ1-1 and V is TRBV5-4, with D possibly being TRBD1 (6 bases). The germline V gene encodes CDR1 SGHNT and CDR2 YYREEE (reference sequence). Trimming shortened V by 1 base and J by 1 base, and 11 bases separated the two germline ends. The CDR3 extends over 15 amino acids. The CDR3, as DNA: TGTGCCAGCAGCTTGCAGGGCAGGGGGAACACTGAAGCTTTCTTT. It encodes CASSLQGRGNTEAFF.

The V gene is TRBV7-2, the J gene TRBJ2-5, with 7 bases aligning to TRBD2. Germline CDR1 reads SGHTA; CDR2 reads FQGNSA. The V segment lost 1 base and the J segment 7 bases; nucleotides outside the gene matches: 0. CDR3 length equals 12 residues. The CDR3, as DNA: TGTGCCAGCAGCTTAGGCGGGGGGACCCAGTACTTC. It yields the protein CASSLGGGTQYF.

This clone came up a few times. The chain is built from TRBV28 and TRBJ1-2; the D is unclear. This CDR3 comprises 15 residues. CDR1 is MDHEN, CDR2 SYDVKM, per germline. With 4 bases removed from V and 5 bases from J, the gap between germline ends came to 17 bases. CDR3 loop: CASSSGLGGIYGYTF. The DNA of the CDR3 is TGTGCCAGCAGTTCGGGCCTCGGAGGGATTTATGGCTACACCTTC.

This rearrangement joins TRBV28 to TRBJ2-5; D remains ambiguous. The V and J ends lost 1 base and 2 bases respectively, with 8 bases between them. CDR3 length equals 14 residues. From germline, CDR1 is MDHEN and CDR2 SYDVKM. For the CDR3, the DNA is TGTGCCAGCAGTTTATCCCGGGTACAAGAGACCCAGTACTTC. Protein: CASSLSRVQETQYF.

CDR3 nucleotide sequence: TGTGCCAGCAGCGTGGGACAGGCCTACGAGCAGTACTTC. Its translation: CASSVGQAYEQYF. The chain recombines TRBV5-6 with TRBJ2-7; 8 bases agree with TRBD1. With V trimmed by 4 bases and J by 2 bases, 2 bases remained unmatched. This CDR3 contains 13 residues. Germline V gives CDR1 SGHDT, CDR2 YYEEEE. Based on the CDR3 plus reference TRBV5-6 and TRBJ2-7, the full variable domain is DAGVTQSPTHLIKTRGQQVTLRCSPKSGHDTVSWYQQALGQGPQFIFQYYEEEERQRGNFPDRFSGHQFPNYSSELNVNALLLGDSALYLCASSVGQAYEQYFGPGTRLTVT.

The chain carries TRBV30 and TRBJ2-7, with TRBD1 identical over 7 bases. The CDR3 is 14 amino acids. V trimming: 2 bases; J trimming: 1 base; junction bases outside the gene matches: 5. From germline, CDR1 is GTSNPN and CDR2 SVGIG (reference sequence). The CDR3 reads CAWSRGTVSYEQYF. CDR3 DNA sequence: TGTGCCTGGAGTAGAGGGACAGTATCCTACGAGCAGTACTTC.

The rearrangement links TRBV5-1 to TRBJ2-5; 7 bases line up with TRBD1. The V segment lost 1 base and the J segment 5 bases; nucleotides outside the gene matches: 8. Germline lookup yields CDR1 SGHRS and CDR2 YFSETQ. This CDR3 comprises 15 residues. The CDR3 region has the DNA TGCGCCAGCAGCTTGAGTCAGGGGGTAGGGGAGACCCAGTACTTC. This encodes CASSLSQGVGETQYF.

This clone has just a few counts. The J gene is TRBJ2-1, the V gene TRBV9, with a weak D call TRBD1 (5 bases). Deletions cut 0 bases from V and 4 bases from J, with 17 bases between. This CDR3 has 17 amino acids. Germline V gene data show CDR1 as SGDLS and CDR2 as YYNGEE. This chain's CDR3 is CASSVGVSEGAYNEQFF. The CDR3 DNA reads TGTGCCAGCAGCGTAGGGGTTTCAGAAGGGGCTTACAATGAGCAGTTCTTC.

This clone was found a few times. The chain recombines TRBV5-8 with TRBJ1-6, with 7 bases aligning to TRBD1. V shed 2 bases, J shed 8 bases, and the junction held 4 bases outside the gene matches. CDR1 SGHTS and CDR2 YDEGEE come from the germline V gene. The CDR3 consists of 14 residues. This CDR3 is CASSLPGQHSPLHF. In DNA, the CDR3 is TGTGCCAGCAGCTTACCGGGACAGCATTCACCCCTCCACTTT.

This chain links TRBV15 with TRBJ2-2; possibly TRBD2 for D (5 bases). The CDR3 runs 14 residues. With 0 bases removed from V and 6 bases from J, the gap between germline ends came to 8 bases. CDR1 LNHNV and CDR2 YYDKDF come from the germline V gene (reference sequence). As DNA, the CDR3 is TGTGCCACCAGCAGAGATCTCGGGGCCGGGGAGCTGTTTTTT. Encoded protein: CATSRDLGAGELFF. The full variable domain, in which reference TRBV15 and TRBJ2-2 provide the parts outside the CDR3, is DAMVIQNPRYQVTQFGKPVTLSCSQTLNHNVMYWYQQKSSQAPKLLFHYYDKDFNNEADTPDNFQSRRPNTSFCFLDIRSPGLGDTAMYLCATSRDLGAGELFFGEGSRLTVL.

This chain connects TRBV13 to TRBJ1-2; D remains unclear. Looked up from germline, CDR1 is PRHDT and CDR2 is FYEKMQ (reference sequence). The V gene lost 0 bases and the J gene lost 8 bases, with 4 bases spanning the gap. There are 11 residues in the CDR3. The CDR3 DNA is TGTGCCAGCAGCTTAGGCGTAGGCTACACCTTC. This sequence encodes CASSLGVGYTF.

This sequence joins TRBV4-3 and TRBJ2-3; D call uncertain. The germline V and J ends were trimmed by 4 bases and 4 bases, with 9 bases remaining between them. Per germline, CDR1 LGHNA and CDR2 YSLEER. This CDR3 has 13 amino acids. CDR3 sequence: CASSPRLSDTQYF. Written as DNA, the CDR3 is TGCGCCAGCAGCCCGCGGTTATCAGATACGCAGTATTTT.

With respect to this clone: Relative to the germline gene, one junction end is altered; a read error may explain this. The chain joins TRBV7-9 to TRBJ1-2; no reliable D call. The CDR3 contains 14 residues. Germline V gives CDR1 SEHNR, CDR2 FQNEAQ (reference sequence). The CDR3, as DNA: TGTGCCAGCAGCTCCCTCGAGGGTGTATATGGCTACCCCTTC. It specifies CASSSLEGVYGYPF.

This clone was counted between two and nine times. The chain couples TRBV6-1 to TRBJ2-1; D gene unclear. CDR3 length: 14 residues. Per germline, CDR1 MNHNS and CDR2 SASEGT. Trimming shortened V by 3 bases and J by 6 bases, and 12 bases separated the two germline ends. As DNA, the CDR3 is TGTGCCAGCAGTGAGGCGGTCCGCGTCAATGAGCAGTTCTTC. Residues: CASSEAVRVNEQFF.

This clone was found once. The J gene is TRBJ2-7, the V gene TRBV11-2; 13 bases fit TRBD2. Germline V gene data show CDR1 as SGHAT and CDR2 as FQNNGV. The CDR3 consists of 16 residues. Losses at the gene ends were 4 bases for V and 5 bases for J; bases not matched to a gene: 8. CDR3 in DNA: TGTGCCAGCAGCTGGGGGGGGACTAGCGGGATCAACGAGCAGTACTTC. It specifies CASSWGGTSGINEQYF. The complete variable domain, with remaining parts taken from reference TRBV11-2 and TRBJ2-7, reads EAGVAQSPRYKIIEKRQSVAFWCNPISGHATLYWYQQILGQGPKLLIQFQNNGVVDDSQLPKDRFSAERLKGVDSTLKIQPAKLEDSAVYLCASSWGGTSGINEQYFGPGTRLTVT.

The chain joins TRBV9 to TRBJ1-3, with 7 bases matching TRBD1. CDR1 and CDR2 (germline): SGDLS, YYNGEE. With 0 bases clipped from V and 3 bases from J, the junction kept 9 bases outside the gene matches. The CDR3 has 17 amino acids. CDR3: CASSVDPRGAGGNTIYF. The CDR3 nucleotides are TGTGCCAGCAGCGTAGACCCCAGGGGGGCTGGTGGAAACACCATATATTTT.